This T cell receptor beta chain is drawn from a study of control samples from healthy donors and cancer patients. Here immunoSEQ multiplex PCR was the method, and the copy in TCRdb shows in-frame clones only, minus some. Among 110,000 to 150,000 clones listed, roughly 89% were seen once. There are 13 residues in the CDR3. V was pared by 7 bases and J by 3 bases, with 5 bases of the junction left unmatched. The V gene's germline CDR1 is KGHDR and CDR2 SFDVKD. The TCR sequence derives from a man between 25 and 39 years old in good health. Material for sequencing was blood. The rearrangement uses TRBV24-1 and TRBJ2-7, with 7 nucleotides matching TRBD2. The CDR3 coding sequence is TGTGCCACCAGCCCGGGACTAAACTACGAGCAGTACTTC. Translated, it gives CATSPGLNYEQYF.